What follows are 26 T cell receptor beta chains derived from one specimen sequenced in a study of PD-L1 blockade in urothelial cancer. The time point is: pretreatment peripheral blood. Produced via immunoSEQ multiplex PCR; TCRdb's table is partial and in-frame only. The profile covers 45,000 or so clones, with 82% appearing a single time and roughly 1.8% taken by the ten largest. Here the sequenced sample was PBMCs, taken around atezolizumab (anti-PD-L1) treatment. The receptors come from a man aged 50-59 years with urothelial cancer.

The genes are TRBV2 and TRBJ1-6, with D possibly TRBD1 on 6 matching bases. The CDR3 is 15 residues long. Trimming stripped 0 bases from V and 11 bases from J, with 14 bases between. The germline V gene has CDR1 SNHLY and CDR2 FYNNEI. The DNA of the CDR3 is TGTGCCAGCAGTGAAGCAAGGGGGGGTGTGACACCCCTCCACTTT. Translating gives CASSEARGGVTPLHF.

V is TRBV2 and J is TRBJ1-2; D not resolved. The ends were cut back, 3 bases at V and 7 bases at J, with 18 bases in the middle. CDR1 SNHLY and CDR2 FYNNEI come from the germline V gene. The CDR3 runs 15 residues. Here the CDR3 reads CASSDDRGRRSGYTF. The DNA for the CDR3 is TGTGCCAGCAGTGATGACCGTGGCAGGAGGTCTGGCTACACCTTC.

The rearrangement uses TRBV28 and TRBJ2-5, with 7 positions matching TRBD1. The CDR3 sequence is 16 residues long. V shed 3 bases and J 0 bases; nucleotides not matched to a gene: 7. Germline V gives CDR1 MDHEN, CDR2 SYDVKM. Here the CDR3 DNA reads TGTGCCAGCAGTTTCACGGGACAGTTAAACCAAGAGACCCAGTACTTC. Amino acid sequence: CASSFTGQLNQETQYF.

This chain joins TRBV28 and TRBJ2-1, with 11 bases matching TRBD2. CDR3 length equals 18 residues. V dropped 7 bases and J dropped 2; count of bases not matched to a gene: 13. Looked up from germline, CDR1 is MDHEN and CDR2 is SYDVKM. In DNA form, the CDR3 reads TGTGCCAGCAATCTGCCCACTAGCGGGGGACCCCCCTACAATGAGCAGTTCTTC. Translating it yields CASNLPTSGGPPYNEQFF. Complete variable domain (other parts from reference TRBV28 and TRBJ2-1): DVKVTQSSRYLVKRTGEKVFLECVQDMDHENMFWYRQDPGLGLRLIYFSYDVKMKEKGDIPEGYSVSREKKERFSLILESASTNQTSMYLCASNLPTSGGPPYNEQFFGPGTRLTVL.

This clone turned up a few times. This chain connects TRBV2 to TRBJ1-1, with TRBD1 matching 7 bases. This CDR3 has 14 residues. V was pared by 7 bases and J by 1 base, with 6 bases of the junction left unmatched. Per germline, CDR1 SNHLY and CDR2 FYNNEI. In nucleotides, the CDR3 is TGTGCCAGCACCTTCCGGGACAGGAACACTGAAGCTTTCTTT. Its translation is CASTFRDRNTEAFF.

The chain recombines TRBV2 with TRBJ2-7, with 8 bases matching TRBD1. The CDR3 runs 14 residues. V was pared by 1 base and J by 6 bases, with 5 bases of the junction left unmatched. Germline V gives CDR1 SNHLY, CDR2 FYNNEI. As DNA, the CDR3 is TGTGCCAGCAGTGAAGATGAGACAGGGGTCGAGCAGTACTTC. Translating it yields CASSEDETGVEQYF.

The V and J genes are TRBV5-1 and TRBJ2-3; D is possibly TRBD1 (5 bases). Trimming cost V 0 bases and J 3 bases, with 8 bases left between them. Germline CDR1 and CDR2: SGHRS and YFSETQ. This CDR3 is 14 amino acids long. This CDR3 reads CASSLGRGTDTQYF. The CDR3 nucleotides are TGCGCCAGCAGCTTGGGTAGGGGTACAGATACGCAGTATTTT. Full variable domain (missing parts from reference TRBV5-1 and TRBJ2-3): KAGVTQTPRYLIKTRGQQVTLSCSPISGHRSVSWYQQTPGQGLQFLFEYFSETQRNKGNFPGRFSGRQFSNSRSEMNVSTLELGDSALYLCASSLGRGTDTQYFGPGTRLTVL.

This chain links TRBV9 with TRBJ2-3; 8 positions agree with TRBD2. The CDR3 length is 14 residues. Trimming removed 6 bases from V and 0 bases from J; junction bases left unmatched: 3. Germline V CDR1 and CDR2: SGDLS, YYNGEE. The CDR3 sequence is CASMRGASTDTQYF. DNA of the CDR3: TGTGCCAGCATGCGGGGGGCGAGCACAGATACGCAGTATTTT.

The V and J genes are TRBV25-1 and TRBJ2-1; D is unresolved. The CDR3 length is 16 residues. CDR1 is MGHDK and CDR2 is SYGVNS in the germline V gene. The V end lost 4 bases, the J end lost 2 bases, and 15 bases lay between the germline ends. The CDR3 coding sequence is TGTGCCAGCAGTGGTCGAGTGCGAGGAACCTACAATGAGCAGTTCTTC. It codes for CASSGRVRGTYNEQFF.

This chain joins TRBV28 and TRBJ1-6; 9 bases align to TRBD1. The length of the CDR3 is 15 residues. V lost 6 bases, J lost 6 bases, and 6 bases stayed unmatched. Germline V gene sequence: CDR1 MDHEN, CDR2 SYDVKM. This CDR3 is CASRRTGASNSPLHF. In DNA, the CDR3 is TGTGCCAGCAGAAGGACAGGGGCCAGTAATTCACCCCTCCACTTT.

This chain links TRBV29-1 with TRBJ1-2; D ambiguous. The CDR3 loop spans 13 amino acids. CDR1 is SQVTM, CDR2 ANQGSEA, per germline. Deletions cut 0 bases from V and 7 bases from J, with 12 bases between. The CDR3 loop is CSVEDPSGVGYTF. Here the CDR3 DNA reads TGCAGCGTTGAAGATCCCTCCGGGGTTGGCTACACCTTC.

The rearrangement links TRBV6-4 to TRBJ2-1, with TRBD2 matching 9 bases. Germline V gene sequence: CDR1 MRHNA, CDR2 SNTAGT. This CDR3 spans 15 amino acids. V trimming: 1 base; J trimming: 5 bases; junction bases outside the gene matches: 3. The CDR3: CASSDLAGGNNEQFF. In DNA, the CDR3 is TGTGCCAGCAGTGACTTGGCGGGGGGGAACAATGAGCAGTTCTTC.

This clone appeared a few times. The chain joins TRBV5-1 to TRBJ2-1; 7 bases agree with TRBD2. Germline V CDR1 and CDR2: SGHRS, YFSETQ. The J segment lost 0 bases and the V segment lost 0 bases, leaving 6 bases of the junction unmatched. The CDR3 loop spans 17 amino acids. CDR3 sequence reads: CASSLAGGPSSYNEQFF. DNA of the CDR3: TGCGCCAGCAGCTTGGCGGGAGGCCCAAGCTCCTACAATGAGCAGTTCTTC. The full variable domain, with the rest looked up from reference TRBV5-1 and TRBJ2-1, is KAGVTQTPRYLIKTRGQQVTLSCSPISGHRSVSWYQQTPGQGLQFLFEYFSETQRNKGNFPGRFSGRQFSNSRSEMNVSTLELGDSALYLCASSLAGGPSSYNEQFFGPGTRLTVL.

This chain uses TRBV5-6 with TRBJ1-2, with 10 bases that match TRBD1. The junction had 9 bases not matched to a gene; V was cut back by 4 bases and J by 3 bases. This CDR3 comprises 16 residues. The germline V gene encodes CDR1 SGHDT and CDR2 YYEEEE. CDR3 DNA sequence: TGTGCCAGCAGCCTTCGGGGACAGGGGAACGACTATGGCTACACCTTC. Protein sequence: CASSLRGQGNDYGYTF.

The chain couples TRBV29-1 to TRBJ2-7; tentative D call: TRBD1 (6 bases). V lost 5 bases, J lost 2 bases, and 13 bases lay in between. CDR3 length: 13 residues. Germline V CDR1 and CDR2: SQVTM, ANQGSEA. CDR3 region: CSVTGTSTYEQYF. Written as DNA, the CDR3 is TGCAGCGTTACCGGGACATCGACCTACGAGCAGTACTTC.

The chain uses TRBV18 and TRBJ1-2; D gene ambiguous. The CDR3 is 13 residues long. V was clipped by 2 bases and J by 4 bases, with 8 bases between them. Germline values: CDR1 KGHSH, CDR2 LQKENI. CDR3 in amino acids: CASSPSRVYGYTF. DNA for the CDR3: TGTGCCAGCTCACCAAGTCGAGTCTATGGCTACACCTTC. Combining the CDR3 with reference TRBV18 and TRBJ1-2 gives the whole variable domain NAGVMQNPRHLVRRRGQEARLRCSPMKGHSHVYWYRQLPEEGLKFMVYLQKENIIDESGMPKERFSAEFPKEGPSILRIQQVVRGDSAAYFCASSPSRVYGYTFGSGTRLTVV.

The chain's CDR3 is CASSRNSGKYNEQFF. CDR3 in DNA: TGTGCCAGCAGCCGAAATAGCGGAAAATACAATGAGCAGTTCTTC. This chain links TRBV7-3 with TRBJ2-1, with D possibly being TRBD2 (6 bases). The germline CDR1 and CDR2 sequences are SGHTA and FQGTGA. V lost 5 bases to trimming and J lost 4 bases, with 15 bases between them. The CDR3 extends over 15 amino acids. The whole variable domain, remainder taken from reference TRBV7-3 and TRBJ2-1, is GAGVSQTPSNKVTEKGKYVELRCDPISGHTALYWYRQSLGQGPEFLIYFQGTGAADDSGLPNDRFFAVRPEGSVSTLKIQRTERGDSAVYLCASSRNSGKYNEQFFGPGTRLTVL.

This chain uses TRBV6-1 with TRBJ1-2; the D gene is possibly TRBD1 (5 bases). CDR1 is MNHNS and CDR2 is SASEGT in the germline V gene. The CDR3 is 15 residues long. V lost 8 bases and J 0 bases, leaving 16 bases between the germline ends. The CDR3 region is CASLGHPKANYGYTF. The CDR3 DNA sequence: TGTGCCAGCTTAGGACATCCGAAAGCTAACTATGGCTACACCTTC.

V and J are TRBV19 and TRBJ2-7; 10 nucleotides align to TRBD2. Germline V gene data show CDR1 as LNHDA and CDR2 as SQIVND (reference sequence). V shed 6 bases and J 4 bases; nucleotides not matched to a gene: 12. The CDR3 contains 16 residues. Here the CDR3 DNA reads TGTGCCAGTAGAAGCCAGCGGGAGGGACTAGTATACGAGCAGTACTTC. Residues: CASRSQREGLVYEQYF.

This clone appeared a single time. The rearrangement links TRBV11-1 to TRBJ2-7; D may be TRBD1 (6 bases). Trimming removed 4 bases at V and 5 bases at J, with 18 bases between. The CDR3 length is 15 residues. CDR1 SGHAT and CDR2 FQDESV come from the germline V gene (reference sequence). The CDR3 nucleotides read TGTGCCAGCAGCTACGGACAGACCCTTTCCGACGAGCAGTACGTC. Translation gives CASSYGQTLSDEQYV.

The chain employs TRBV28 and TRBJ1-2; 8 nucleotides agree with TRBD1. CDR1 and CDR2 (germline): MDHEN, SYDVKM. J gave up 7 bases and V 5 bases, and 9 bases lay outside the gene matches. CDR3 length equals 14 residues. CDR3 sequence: CASSPPTGAIGYTF. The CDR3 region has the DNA TGTGCCAGCAGTCCCCCGACAGGGGCTATTGGCTACACCTTC.

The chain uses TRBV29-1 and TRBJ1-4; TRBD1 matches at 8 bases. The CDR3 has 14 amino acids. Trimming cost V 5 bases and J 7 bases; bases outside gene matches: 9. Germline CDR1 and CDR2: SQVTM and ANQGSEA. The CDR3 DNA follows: TGCAGCGTTACCTCAGGGGGCATCTTTGAAAAACTGTTTTTT. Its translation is CSVTSGGIFEKLFF. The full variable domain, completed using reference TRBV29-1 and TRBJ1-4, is SAVISQKPSRDICQRGTSLTIQCQVDSQVTMMFWYRQQPGQSLTLIATANQGSEATYESGFVIDKFPISRPNLTFSTLTVSNMSPEDSSIYLCSVTSGGIFEKLFFGSGTQLSVL.

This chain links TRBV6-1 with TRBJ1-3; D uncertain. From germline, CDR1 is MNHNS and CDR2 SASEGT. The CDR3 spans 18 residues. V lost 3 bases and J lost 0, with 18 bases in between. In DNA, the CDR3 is TGTGCCAGCAGTGACATGCGGAGATTCATATACTCTGGAAACACCATATATTTT. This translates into CASSDMRRFIYSGNTIYF.

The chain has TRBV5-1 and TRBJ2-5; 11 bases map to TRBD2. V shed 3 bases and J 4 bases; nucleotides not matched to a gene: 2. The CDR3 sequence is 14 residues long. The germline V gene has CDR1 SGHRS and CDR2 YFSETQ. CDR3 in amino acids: CASSSGTSGETQYF. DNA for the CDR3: TGCGCCAGCAGCTCCGGGACTAGCGGAGAGACCCAGTACTTC.

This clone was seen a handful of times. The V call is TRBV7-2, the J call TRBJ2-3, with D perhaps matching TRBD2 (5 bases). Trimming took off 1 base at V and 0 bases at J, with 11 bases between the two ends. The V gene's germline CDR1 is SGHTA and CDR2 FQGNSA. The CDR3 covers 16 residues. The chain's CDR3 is CASSLEGDRSTDTQYF. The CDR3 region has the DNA TGTGCCAGCAGCTTAGAGGGAGATCGAAGCACAGATACGCAGTATTTT.

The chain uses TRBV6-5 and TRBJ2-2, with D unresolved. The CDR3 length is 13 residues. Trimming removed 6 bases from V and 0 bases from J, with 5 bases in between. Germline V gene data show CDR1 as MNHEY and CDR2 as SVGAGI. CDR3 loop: CASRRSNTGELFF. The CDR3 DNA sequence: TGTGCCAGCAGGCGGTCGAACACCGGGGAGCTGTTTTTT.